The next 21 T cell receptor beta chains were all read from a single sample in a study of OX40 agonist ivuxolimab in advanced cancers. Here immunoSEQ multiplex PCR was the method, and the copy in TCRdb shows in-frame clones only, minus some. The data hold over 20,000 clones, with around nine tenths observed a single time. The sequenced sample was CD4+ or CD8+ T cells sorted from blood, obtained in a trial of the OX40 agonist ivuxolimab. The receptors stem from an adult with an advanced solid tumor such as melanoma, head and neck, liver or kidney cancer.

This rearrangement joins TRBV9 to TRBJ1-1; D gene uncertain. Between the trimmed V and J ends, which lost 2 bases and 6 bases, there was a span of 5 bases. Germline CDR1 is SGDLS and CDR2 is YYNGEE. CDR3 size: 11 residues. This CDR3 reads CASSVGPEAFF. CDR3 nucleotides: TGTGCCAGCAGCGTGGGCCCTGAAGCTTTCTTT.

This clone was counted only a few times. V gene TRBV7-9 combines with J gene TRBJ1-1; 11 bases are a match to TRBD1. The trim removed 5 bases at V and 5 bases at J, leaving 4 bases unmatched. This CDR3 comprises 14 residues. The germline CDR1 and CDR2 sequences are SEHNR and FQNEAQ (reference sequence). The CDR3 spells CASSPGTGGTEAFF. The CDR3 region has the DNA TGTGCCAGCAGCCCCGGGACAGGGGGGACTGAAGCTTTCTTT.

This clone appeared a single time. The chain links TRBV15 to TRBJ2-2, with TRBD1 matching over 7 bases. Per the germline V gene, CDR1 is LNHNV and CDR2 is YYDKDF (reference sequence). The trim removed 5 bases at V and 2 bases at J, leaving 20 bases unmatched. The CDR3 is made up of 20 amino acids. This chain's CDR3 is CATSALQSKTGTVNTGELFF. In nucleotides, the CDR3 is TGTGCCACCAGCGCACTACAAAGCAAAACCGGGACAGTAAACACCGGGGAGCTGTTTTTT.

The rearrangement uses TRBV9 and TRBJ1-2, with a possible D match to TRBD1 (5 bases). This CDR3 region has 14 residues. V gave up 6 bases and J gave up 4 bases, with 16 bases separating them. The germline V gene has CDR1 SGDLS and CDR2 YYNGEE. The CDR3 reads CASNTGASVYGYTF. CDR3 in DNA: TGTGCCAGCAATACCGGGGCCAGTGTCTATGGCTACACCTTC.

V and J are TRBV7-6 and TRBJ2-7; 9 nucleotides line up with TRBD1. Germline V gene lookup returns CDR1 SGHVS and CDR2 FNYEAQ. This CDR3 is built from 16 residues. V lost 0 bases and J lost 4; bases outside the gene matches: 7. CDR3 nucleotides: TGTGCCAGCAGCTTAGCTGTTTCACAGGGGGCATACGAGCAGTACTTC. Its protein product is CASSLAVSQGAYEQYF. Full variable domain (missing parts from reference TRBV7-6 and TRBJ2-7): GAGVSQSPRYKVTKRGQDVALRCDPISGHVSLYWYRQALGQGPEFLTYFNYEAQQDKSGLPNDRFSAERPEGSISTLTIQRTEQRDSAMYRCASSLAVSQGAYEQYFGPGTRLTVT.

The chain uses TRBV6-1 and TRBJ2-5, with TRBD1 identical over 8 bases. Germline CDR1 is MNHNS and CDR2 is SASEGT. CDR3 length: 16 amino acids. With V trimmed by 0 bases and J by 5 bases, 8 bases remained unmatched. As DNA, the CDR3 is TGTGCCAGCAGTGAAGCGCTGGCAGGGGGCCGGGAGACCCAGTACTTC. It is translated as CASSEALAGGRETQYF.

The chain uses TRBV4-1 and TRBJ2-3, with D uncertain. V dropped 0 bases and J dropped 1 base, with 8 bases sitting between them. Looked up from germline, CDR1 is MGHRA and CDR2 is YSYEKL. The CDR3 is 15 amino acids. The CDR3 region has the DNA TGCGCCAGCAGCCAAGACCCTCGGGGCACAGATACGCAGTATTTT. This gives the protein CASSQDPRGTDTQYF.

The chain carries TRBV29-1 and TRBJ2-1; D unresolved. The CDR3 length is 12 residues. V shed 4 bases and J shed 10 bases, with 14 bases lying between them. CDR1 SQVTM and CDR2 ANQGSEA come from the germline V gene. In DNA form, the CDR3 reads TGCAGCGTTGCCGGTACGGGCTTCGAGCAGTTCTTC. It encodes CSVAGTGFEQFF.

This clone was seen once. V and J are TRBV7-9 and TRBJ2-5; D gene uncertain. CDR1 and CDR2 (germline): SEHNR, FQNEAQ (reference sequence). This CDR3 comprises 16 residues. Deletions cut 5 bases from V and 2 bases from J, with 18 bases between. CDR3 bases: TGTGCCAGCAGCCGCCCGGGCAGCCTAAAGCAAGAGACCCAGTACTTC. Translated, it gives CASSRPGSLKQETQYF.

V usage is TRBV5-4 and J usage is TRBJ2-7, with 10 bases identical to TRBD1. V trimming: 1 base; J trimming: 1 base; junction bases outside the gene matches: 8. Germline V gives CDR1 SGHNT, CDR2 YYREEE (reference sequence). The CDR3 runs 17 residues. CDR3 in amino acids: CASSLPSGQGRSYEQYF. CDR3 bases: TGTGCCAGCAGCTTGCCCTCGGGACAGGGGAGGTCCTACGAGCAGTACTTC.

This clone was detected a few times. The rearrangement links TRBV6-5 to TRBJ1-3; D unresolved. CDR3 length: 15 amino acids. The V and J ends lost 6 bases and 0 bases respectively, with 12 bases between them. CDR1 is MNHEY and CDR2 is SVGAGI in the germline V gene. CDR3 nucleotides: TGTGCCAGCAGCCAGGACGGAAACTCTGGAAACACCATATATTTT. Protein sequence: CASSQDGNSGNTIYF.

The CDR3 DNA is TGTGCCAGCAGCCCCCGGGGGGCGACCACTGAAGCTTTCTTT. As protein: CASSPRGATTEAFF. The chain recombines TRBV11-2 with TRBJ1-1, with D possibly matching TRBD1 (6 bases). Germline assignment: CDR1 SGHAT and CDR2 FQNNGV. The CDR3 spans 14 residues. The V gene lost 5 bases and the J gene lost 4 bases, with 14 bases spanning the gap.

The chain links TRBV6-5 to TRBJ2-1, with D unclear. V shed 0 bases and J shed 8 bases, with 2 bases lying between them. The CDR3 extends over 11 amino acids. Per the germline V gene, CDR1 is MNHEY and CDR2 is SVGAGI. The CDR3 DNA sequence: TGTGCCAGCAGTTACTCCCATGAGCAGTTCTTC. It codes for CASSYSHEQFF.

V usage is TRBV7-9 and J usage is TRBJ2-5; the D is unclear. Germline V lookup: CDR1 SEHNR, CDR2 FQNEAQ (reference sequence). Trimming stripped 5 bases from V and 1 base from J, with 11 bases between. The CDR3 totals 14 residues. For the CDR3, the DNA is TGTGCCAGCAGCCCACAGAGGAGCCAAGAGACCCAGTACTTC. This sequence encodes CASSPQRSQETQYF.

This clone was recorded once. This chain uses TRBV9 with TRBJ1-5; tentatively, D is TRBD1 (6 bases). The CDR3 totals 18 residues. The V and J ends lost 2 bases and 0 bases respectively, with 18 bases between them. CDR1 and CDR2 (germline): SGDLS, YYNGEE. This chain's CDR3 is CASSVLRQVRYSNQPQHF. DNA of the CDR3: TGTGCCAGCAGCGTCCTTAGACAGGTTCGATATAGCAATCAGCCCCAGCATTTT.

The genes are TRBV19 and TRBJ2-1; a possible D gene is TRBD2 (7 bases). The CDR3 runs to 15 residues. The germline V gene encodes CDR1 LNHDA and CDR2 SQIVND (reference sequence). Trimming removed 6 bases at V and 9 bases at J, with 21 bases between. The CDR3 sequence: CASRGYSGGASEQFF. CDR3 in DNA: TGTGCCAGTAGAGGGTATAGTGGGGGGGCGAGTGAGCAGTTCTTC.

The chain couples TRBV4-3 to TRBJ1-5; 8 bases match TRBD1. CDR3 length equals 16 residues. With 0 bases clipped from V and 4 bases from J, the junction kept 5 bases outside the gene matches. Germline CDR1 reads LGHNA; CDR2 reads YSLEER. CDR3 bases: TGCGCCAGCAGCCAAGATACCAGGACAGGGAATCAGCCCCAGCATTTT. It is translated as CASSQDTRTGNQPQHF.

The rearrangement uses TRBV9 and TRBJ1-5, with unresolved D. Trimming left V 0 bases short and J 6 bases short, with 10 bases between. CDR1 and CDR2 (germline): SGDLS, YYNGEE. The CDR3 is 14 residues long. The CDR3 loop is CASSVATSGQPQHF. Here the CDR3 DNA reads TGTGCCAGCAGCGTAGCAACTTCGGGTCAGCCCCAGCATTTT.

The chain employs TRBV19 and TRBJ2-4; D call uncertain. The V gene lost 0 bases and the J gene lost 0 bases, with 9 bases spanning the gap. CDR1 and CDR2 from the germline V gene are LNHDA and SQIVND (reference sequence). The CDR3 has 16 residues. The CDR3 is CASSIEVGLAKNIQYF. CDR3 nucleotides: TGTGCCAGTAGTATAGAGGTGGGATTAGCCAAAAACATTCAGTACTTC.

The chain employs TRBV5-8 and TRBJ1-5; maybe TRBD1 (5 bases). The CDR3 length is 20 residues. V lost 0 bases and J 4 bases, leaving 26 bases between the germline ends. Germline V gives CDR1 SGHTS, CDR2 YDEGEE. The CDR3 bases are TGTGCCAGCAGCTTGGAACCGGACACTCCCTCCATCCCGGGGAATCAGCCCCAGCATTTT. Amino acid sequence: CASSLEPDTPSIPGNQPQHF.

The chain combines TRBV7-9 with TRBJ1-2, with D possibly being TRBD1 (5 bases). With 5 bases removed from V and 4 bases from J, the gap between germline ends came to 17 bases. This CDR3 is built from 15 residues. The germline V gene encodes CDR1 SEHNR and CDR2 FQNEAQ (reference sequence). This CDR3 is CASSPLGEGIYGYTF. The CDR3 bases are TGTGCCAGCAGCCCCTTAGGGGAAGGGATCTATGGCTACACCTTC.